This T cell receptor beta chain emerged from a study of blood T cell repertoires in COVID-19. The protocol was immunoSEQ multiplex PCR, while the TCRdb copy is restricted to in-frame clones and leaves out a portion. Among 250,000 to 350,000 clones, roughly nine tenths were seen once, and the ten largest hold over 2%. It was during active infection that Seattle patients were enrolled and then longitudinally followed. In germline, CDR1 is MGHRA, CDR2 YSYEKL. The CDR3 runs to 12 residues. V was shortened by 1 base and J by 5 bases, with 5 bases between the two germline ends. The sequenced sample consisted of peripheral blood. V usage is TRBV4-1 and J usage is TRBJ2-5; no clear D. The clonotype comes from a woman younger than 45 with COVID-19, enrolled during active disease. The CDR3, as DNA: TGCGCCAGCAGCCAAGTCTACGAGACCCAGTACTTC. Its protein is CASSQVYETQYF.